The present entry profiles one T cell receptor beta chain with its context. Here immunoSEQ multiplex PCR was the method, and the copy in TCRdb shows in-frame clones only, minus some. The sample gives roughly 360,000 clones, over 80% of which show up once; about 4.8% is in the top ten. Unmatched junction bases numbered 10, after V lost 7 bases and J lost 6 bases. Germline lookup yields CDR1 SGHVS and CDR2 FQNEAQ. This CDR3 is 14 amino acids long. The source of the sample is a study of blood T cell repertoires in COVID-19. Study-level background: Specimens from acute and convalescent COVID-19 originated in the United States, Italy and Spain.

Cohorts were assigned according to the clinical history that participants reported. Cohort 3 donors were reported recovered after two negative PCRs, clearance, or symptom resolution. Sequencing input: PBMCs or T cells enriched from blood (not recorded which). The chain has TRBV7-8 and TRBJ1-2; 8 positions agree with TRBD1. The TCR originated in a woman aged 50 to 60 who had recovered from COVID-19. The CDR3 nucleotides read TGTGCCAGCACCCAAGGGCCAGGGGGCCATGGCTACACCTTC. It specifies CASTQGPGGHGYTF.